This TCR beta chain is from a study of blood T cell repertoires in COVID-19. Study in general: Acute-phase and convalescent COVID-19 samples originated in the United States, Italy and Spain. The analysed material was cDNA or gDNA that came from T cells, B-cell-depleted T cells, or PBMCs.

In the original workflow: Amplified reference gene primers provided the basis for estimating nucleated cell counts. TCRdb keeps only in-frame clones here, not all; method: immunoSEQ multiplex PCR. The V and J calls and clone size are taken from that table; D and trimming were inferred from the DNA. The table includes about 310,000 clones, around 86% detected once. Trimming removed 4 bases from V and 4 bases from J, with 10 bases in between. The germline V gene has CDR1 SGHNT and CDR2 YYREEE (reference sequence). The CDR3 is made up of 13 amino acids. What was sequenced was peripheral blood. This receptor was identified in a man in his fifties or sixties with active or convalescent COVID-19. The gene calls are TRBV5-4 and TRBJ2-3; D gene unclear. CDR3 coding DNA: TGTGCCAGCAGCCAAGGAGTTGCAGATACGCAGTATTTT. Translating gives CASSQGVADTQYF.